This TCR beta chain derives from a study of CD8+ T cells in alopecia areata. Study overall: Treated patients were given oral tofacitinib, which was dosed at 5 to 10 mg twice daily. Tofacitinib administration persisted for 6 to 18 months, succeeded by 6 months off drug. Study-level findings and limits: In scalp and blood during tofacitinib, many expanded lesional clones persisted. Sequenced scalp T cells also include alphabeta T cells resident in normal skin.

This clone has just a few counts. Its antigen is undetermined. Reverse transcription of extracted RNA yielded cDNA, which provided the sequencing template. Profiled with immunoSEQ multiplex PCR; TCRdb holds only in-frame clones, not every one. Of around 270,000 clones listed, 58% are singletons. The V gene's germline CDR1 is ENHRY and CDR2 SYGVKD. This CDR3 has 13 residues. V gave up 4 bases and J gave up 4 bases, with 10 bases separating them. The treatment was: oral pan-JAK inhibitor, 5-10 mg twice daily. Here the sequenced sample was CD4+ T cells sorted from blood, taken at week 24, from a patient treated with tofacitinib. The chain links TRBV10-3 to TRBJ2-5, with D perhaps matching TRBD1 (5 bases). The TCR sequence derives from a human donor with alopecia areata. The CDR3 region has the DNA TGTGCCATCAGTGTTCCAGGGCTAGAGACCCAGTACTTC. This sequence encodes CAISVPGLETQYF.